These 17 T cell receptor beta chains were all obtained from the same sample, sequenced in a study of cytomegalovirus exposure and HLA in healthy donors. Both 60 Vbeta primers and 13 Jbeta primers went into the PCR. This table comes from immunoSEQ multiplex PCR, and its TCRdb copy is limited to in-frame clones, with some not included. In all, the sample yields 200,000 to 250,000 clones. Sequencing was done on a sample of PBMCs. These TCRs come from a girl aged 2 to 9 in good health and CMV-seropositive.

The CDR3 loop reads CASSYLTSGLYDEQFF. The CDR3 DNA follows: TGTGCCAGCAGCTACCTCACTAGCGGGTTGTATGATGAGCAGTTCTTC. J is TRBJ2-1 and V is TRBV7-2, with 9 bases aligning to TRBD2. V was pared by 4 bases and J by 8 bases, with 12 bases of the junction left unmatched. Per the germline V gene, CDR1 is SGHTA and CDR2 is FQGNSA. The CDR3 has 16 amino acids.

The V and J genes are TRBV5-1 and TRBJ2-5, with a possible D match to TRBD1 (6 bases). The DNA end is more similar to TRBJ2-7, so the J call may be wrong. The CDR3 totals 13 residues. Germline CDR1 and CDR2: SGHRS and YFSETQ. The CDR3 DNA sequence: TGCGCCAGCAGTTCAGACAGGAACTACGAGCAGTACTTC. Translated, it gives CASSSDRNYEQYF.

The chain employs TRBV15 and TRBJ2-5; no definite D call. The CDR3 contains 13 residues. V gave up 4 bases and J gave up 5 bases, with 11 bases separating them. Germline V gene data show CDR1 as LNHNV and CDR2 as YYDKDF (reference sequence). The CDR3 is CATSKRGGETQYF. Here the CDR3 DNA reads TGTGCCACCAGCAAGCGAGGTGGGGAGACCCAGTACTTC.

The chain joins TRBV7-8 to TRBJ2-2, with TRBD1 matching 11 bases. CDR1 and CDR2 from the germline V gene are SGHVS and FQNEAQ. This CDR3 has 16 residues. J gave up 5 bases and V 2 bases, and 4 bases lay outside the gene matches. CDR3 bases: TGTGCCAGCAGCTTAATCGGGACAGGGGGGACCGGGGAGCTGTTTTTT. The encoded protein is CASSLIGTGGTGELFF. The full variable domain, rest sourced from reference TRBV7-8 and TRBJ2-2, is GAGVSQSPRYKVAKRGQDVALRCDPISGHVSLFWYQQALGQGPEFLTYFQNEAQLDKSGLPSDRFFAERPEGSVSTLKIQRTQQEDSAVYLCASSLIGTGGTGELFFGEGSRLTVL.

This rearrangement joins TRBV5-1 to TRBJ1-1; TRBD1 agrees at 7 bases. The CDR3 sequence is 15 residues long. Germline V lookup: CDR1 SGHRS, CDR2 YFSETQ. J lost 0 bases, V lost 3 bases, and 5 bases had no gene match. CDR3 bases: TGCGCCAGCAGCTCCTTGGGACAGCTGAACACTGAAGCTTTCTTT. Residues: CASSSLGQLNTEAFF.

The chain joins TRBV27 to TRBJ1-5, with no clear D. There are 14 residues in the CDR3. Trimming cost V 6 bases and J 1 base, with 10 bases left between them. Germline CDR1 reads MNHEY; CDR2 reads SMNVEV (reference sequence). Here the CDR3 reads CASRLSLSNQPQHF. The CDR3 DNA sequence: TGTGCCAGCAGGCTAAGTTTGAGCAATCAGCCCCAGCATTTT.

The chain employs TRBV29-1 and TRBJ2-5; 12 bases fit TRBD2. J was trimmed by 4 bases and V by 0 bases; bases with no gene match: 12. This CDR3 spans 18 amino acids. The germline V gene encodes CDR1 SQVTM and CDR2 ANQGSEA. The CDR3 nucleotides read TGCAGCGTTGAAGATTTTCCCCCGCGACTAGCGGGAGTAGAGACCCAGTACTTC. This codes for CSVEDFPPRLAGVETQYF.

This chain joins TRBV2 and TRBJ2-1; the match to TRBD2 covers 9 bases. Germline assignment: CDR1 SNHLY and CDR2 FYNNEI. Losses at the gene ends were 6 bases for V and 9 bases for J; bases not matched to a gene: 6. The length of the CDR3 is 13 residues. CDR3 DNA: TGTGCCAGCAGGAGTAGCGGGAGAGGTGAGCAGTTCTTC. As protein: CASRSSGRGEQFF.

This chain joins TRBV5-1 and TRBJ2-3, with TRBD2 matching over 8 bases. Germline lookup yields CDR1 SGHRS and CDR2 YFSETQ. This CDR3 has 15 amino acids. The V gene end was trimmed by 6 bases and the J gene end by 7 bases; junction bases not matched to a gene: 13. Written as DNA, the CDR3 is TGCGCCAGCAACCCACAGGGTACTAGCGGTTATACGCAGTATTTT. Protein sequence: CASNPQGTSGYTQYF.

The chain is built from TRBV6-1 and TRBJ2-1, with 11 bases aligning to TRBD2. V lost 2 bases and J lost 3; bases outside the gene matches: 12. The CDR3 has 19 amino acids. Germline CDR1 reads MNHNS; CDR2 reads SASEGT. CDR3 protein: CASSEWNRVTSGVYNEQFF. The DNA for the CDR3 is TGTGCCAGCAGTGAATGGAATCGCGTGACTAGCGGGGTCTACAATGAGCAGTTCTTC.

CDR3 amino acids: CASSPEQGGRPQHF. The CDR3, as DNA: TGTGCCAGCAGTCCGGAACAGGGCGGGCGGCCCCAGCATTTT. The gene calls are TRBV6-1 and TRBJ1-5; D perhaps matches TRBD1 (6 bases). This CDR3 is built from 14 residues. V was trimmed by 5 bases and J by 9 bases, leaving 17 bases between them. The germline gives CDR1 MNHNS, CDR2 SASEGT.

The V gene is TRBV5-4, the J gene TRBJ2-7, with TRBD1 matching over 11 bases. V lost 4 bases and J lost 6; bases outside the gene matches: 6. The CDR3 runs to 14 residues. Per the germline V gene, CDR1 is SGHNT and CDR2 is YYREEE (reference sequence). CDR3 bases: TGTGCCAGCAGCCCGGGACAGGGGGACCTCGAGCAGTACTTC. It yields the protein CASSPGQGDLEQYF.

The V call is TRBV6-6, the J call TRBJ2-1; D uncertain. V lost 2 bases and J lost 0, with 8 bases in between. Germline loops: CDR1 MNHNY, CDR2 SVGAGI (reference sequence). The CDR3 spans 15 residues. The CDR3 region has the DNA TGTGCCAGCAGTTACCAGGTGATCTCCTACAATGAGCAGTTCTTC. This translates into CASSYQVISYNEQFF.

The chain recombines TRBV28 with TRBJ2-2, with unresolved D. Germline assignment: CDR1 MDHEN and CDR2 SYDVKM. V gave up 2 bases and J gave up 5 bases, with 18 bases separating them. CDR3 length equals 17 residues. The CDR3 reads CASSLPLSSRVTGELFF. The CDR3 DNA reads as TGTGCCAGCAGTTTACCCCTCTCTTCCCGGGTAACCGGGGAGCTGTTTTTT.

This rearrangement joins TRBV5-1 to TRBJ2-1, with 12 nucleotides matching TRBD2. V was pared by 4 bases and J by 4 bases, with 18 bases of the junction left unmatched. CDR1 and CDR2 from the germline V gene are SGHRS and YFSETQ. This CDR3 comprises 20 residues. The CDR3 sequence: CASSIALRGLLAGGYNEQFF. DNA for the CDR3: TGCGCCAGCAGCATAGCCCTCCGGGGCCTACTAGCGGGAGGATACAATGAGCAGTTCTTC. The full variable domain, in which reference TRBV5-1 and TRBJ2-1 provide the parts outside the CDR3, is KAGVTQTPRYLIKTRGQQVTLSCSPISGHRSVSWYQQTPGQGLQFLFEYFSETQRNKGNFPGRFSGRQFSNSRSEMNVSTLELGDSALYLCASSIALRGLLAGGYNEQFFGPGTRLTVL.

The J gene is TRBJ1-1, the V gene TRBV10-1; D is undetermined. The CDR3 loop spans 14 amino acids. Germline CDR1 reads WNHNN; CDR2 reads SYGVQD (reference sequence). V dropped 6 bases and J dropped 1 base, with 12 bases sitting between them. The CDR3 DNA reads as TGCGCCAGCAGCGAGCGACGGGGGAACACTGAAGCTTTCTTT. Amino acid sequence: CASSERRGNTEAFF.

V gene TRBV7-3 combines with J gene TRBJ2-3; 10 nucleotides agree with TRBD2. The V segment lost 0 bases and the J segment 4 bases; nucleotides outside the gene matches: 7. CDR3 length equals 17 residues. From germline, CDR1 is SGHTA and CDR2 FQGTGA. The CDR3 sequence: CASSLTAASGSPDTQYF. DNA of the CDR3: TGTGCCAGCAGCTTAACGGCGGCTAGCGGGAGTCCAGATACGCAGTATTTT. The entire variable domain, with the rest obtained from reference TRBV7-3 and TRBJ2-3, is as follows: GAGVSQTPSNKVTEKGKYVELRCDPISGHTALYWYRQSLGQGPEFLIYFQGTGAADDSGLPNDRFFAVRPEGSVSTLKIQRTERGDSAVYLCASSLTAASGSPDTQYFGPGTRLTVL.